The text below deals with one T cell receptor beta chain. V was pared by 8 bases and J by 6 bases, with 28 bases between. The germline CDR1 and CDR2 sequences are MNHEY and SMNVEV (reference sequence). The CDR3 is 17 residues long. The entry originates in a study of shared clonotypes between healthy human individuals. Only CD45RO-negative cells positively selected for CCR7 counted as naive CD8 cells, so terminally differentiated effector memory CD45RA+ cells were excluded. Data came from immunoSEQ multiplex PCR; TCRdb stores just in-frame clones and leaves some out. The sample holds 500,000 to 700,000 clones, 85% to 95% seen once.

The chain recombines TRBV27 with TRBJ1-1; D gene unclear. Source material: naive CD8+ T cells sorted from blood. This TCR was sampled from a woman in her 30s in good health. In nucleotides, the CDR3 is TGTGCCAGCGTTACCGGAAGGAGGAGCGCACGTGGCTCTGAAGCTTTCTTT. It specifies CASVTGRRSARGSEAFF.